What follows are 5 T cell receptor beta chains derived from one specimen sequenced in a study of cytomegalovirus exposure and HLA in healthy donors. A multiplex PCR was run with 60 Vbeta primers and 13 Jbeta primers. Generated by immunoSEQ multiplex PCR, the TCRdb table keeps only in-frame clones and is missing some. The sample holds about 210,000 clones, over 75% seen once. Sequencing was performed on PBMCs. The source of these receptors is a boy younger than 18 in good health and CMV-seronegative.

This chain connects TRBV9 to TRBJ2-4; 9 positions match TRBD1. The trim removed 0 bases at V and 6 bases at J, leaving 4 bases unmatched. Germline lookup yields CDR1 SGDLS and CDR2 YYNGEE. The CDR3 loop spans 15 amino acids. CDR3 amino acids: CASSVGGQGSNIQYF. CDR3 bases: TGTGCCAGCAGCGTAGGAGGACAGGGGTCAAACATTCAGTACTTC.

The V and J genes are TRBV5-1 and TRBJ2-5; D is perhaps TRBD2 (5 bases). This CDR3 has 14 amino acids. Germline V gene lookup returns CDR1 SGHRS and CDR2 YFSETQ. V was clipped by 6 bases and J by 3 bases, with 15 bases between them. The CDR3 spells CASTQDPGEETQYF. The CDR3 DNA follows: TGCGCCAGCACCCAGGACCCCGGGGAAGAGACCCAGTACTTC.

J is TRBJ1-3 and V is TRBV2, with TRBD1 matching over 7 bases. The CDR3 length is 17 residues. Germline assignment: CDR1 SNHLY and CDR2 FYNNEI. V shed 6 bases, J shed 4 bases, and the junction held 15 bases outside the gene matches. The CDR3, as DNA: TGTGCCAGCAGGGGAGAGAGGTACAGGGGAGTAGGAAACACCATATATTTT. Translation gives CASRGERYRGVGNTIYF.

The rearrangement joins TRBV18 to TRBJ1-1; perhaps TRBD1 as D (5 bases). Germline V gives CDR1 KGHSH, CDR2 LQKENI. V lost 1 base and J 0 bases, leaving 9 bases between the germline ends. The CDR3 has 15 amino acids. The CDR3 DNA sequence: TGTGCCAGCTCACCACAGGGGAAGGTGAACACTGAAGCTTTCTTT. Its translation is CASSPQGKVNTEAFF.

The CDR3 here is CASSWDSQETQYF. The CDR3 coding sequence is TGCGCCAGCAGCTGGGACAGTCAAGAGACCCAGTACTTC. The genes are TRBV5-1 and TRBJ2-5; 7 bases map to TRBD1. The CDR3 runs to 13 residues. V was pared by 3 bases and J by 2 bases, with 1 base of the junction left unmatched. Germline V gives CDR1 SGHRS, CDR2 YFSETQ.